Here is one T cell receptor beta chain with its context. As yet, its antigen is unknown. Primers: 60 Vbeta forward and 13 Jbeta reverse. TCRdb keeps only in-frame clones here, not all; method: immunoSEQ multiplex PCR. This sample has about 160,000 clones, with about 60% found just once. This specimen comes from a study of cytomegalovirus exposure and HLA in healthy donors. Study-level background: There were 350 to 450 genotyped donors. Of these, roughly 82% fell in the genetic ancestry cluster associated with self-reported Caucasian donors.

Germline CDR1 and CDR2: SEHNR and FQNEAQ (reference sequence). V lost 4 bases and J lost 6, with 8 bases in between. The CDR3 runs to 12 residues. General study results and limits: Generally TCR sequences proved uncommon, though certain public TCRs appeared in numerous donors. In a later analysis, the majority of CMV-associated beta chains seemingly showed HLA restriction.

The rearrangement uses TRBV7-9 and TRBJ2-3; D is undetermined. The source material was PBMCs. The TCR sequence derives from a woman in her sixties or seventies in good health and CMV-seropositive. The CDR3 DNA reads as TGTGCCAGCAGCTCCCTAGGTGATACGCAGTATTTT. Translated: CASSSLGDTQYF.